The source of this TCR beta chain is a study of identical twins. Broader study findings: Without tracking the same donors, conclusions rested on cross-sectional statistical analysis. Twin pairs had excess sharing that was weaker in beta out-of-frame sequences.

A single record per CDR3 protein comes from TCRdb applying MiXCR to the 5' RACE reads. The sample gives roughly 490,000 distinct CDR3 sequences, 14% of which show up once; approximately 0.98% is in the top ten. Germline V lookup: CDR1 MNHEY, CDR2 SVGAGI. The CDR3 has 12 residues. Deletions cut 0 bases from V and 12 bases from J, with 6 bases between. Note on this clonotype: As yet, its antigen is unknown.

This same sample was also part of a study on yellow fever vaccine responses in identical twins.

The chain employs TRBV6-5 and TRBJ1-6; D unresolved. The sample taken for sequencing was CD4+ T cells sorted from blood. The TCR was taken from a woman aged 18-30 years in good health. The CDR3: CASSYSREPLHF. The CDR3 DNA reads as TGTGCCAGCAGTTACTCGAGGGAACCCCTCCACTTT.